The 15 T cell receptor beta chains listed next were all sequenced from one sample in a study of shared clonotypes between healthy human individuals. Repertoires were generated with immunoSEQ multiplex PCR, while TCRdb's copy carries only in-frame clones and drops some. The sample records 1.4 million or so clones, around 98.5% being singletons. Input material: naive CD4+ T cells sorted from blood. Subset described: CD45RA+ positively selected. These receptors were collected from a man aged 25-40 years in good health.

The chain carries TRBV28 and TRBJ1-5; D is uncertain. This CDR3 spans 15 amino acids. The V and J ends lost 1 base and 4 bases respectively, with 11 bases between them. CDR1 and CDR2 (germline): MDHEN, SYDVKM. CDR3 DNA sequence: TGTGCCAGCAGTTTATTGGGTTACGGAAATCAGCCCCAGCATTTT. Encoded protein: CASSLLGYGNQPQHF.

The chain employs TRBV19 and TRBJ1-2; D is unresolved. Trimming removed 1 base from V and 6 bases from J, with 6 bases in between. Germline values: CDR1 LNHDA, CDR2 SQIVND (reference sequence). This CDR3 spans 12 amino acids. This CDR3 reads CASSIASDGYTF. The CDR3 DNA sequence: TGTGCCAGTAGTATAGCTAGTGATGGCTACACCTTC.

This chain joins TRBV28 and TRBJ2-2; 10 nucleotides align to TRBD2. This CDR3 contains 16 residues. Unmatched junction bases numbered 11, after V lost 6 bases and J lost 7 bases. Per germline, CDR1 MDHEN and CDR2 SYDVKM. CDR3 in amino acids: CASRGPSGRKIGELFF. CDR3 nucleotide sequence: TGTGCCAGCAGGGGCCCTAGCGGGAGAAAGATCGGGGAGCTGTTTTTT.

Concerning this clone: The same CDR3 also results from other DNA sequences found in this sample. The chain recombines TRBV14 with TRBJ1-1; 7 bases agree with TRBD1. Germline CDR1 is SGHDN and CDR2 is FVKESK. V lost 4 bases and J lost 1; bases outside the gene matches: 6. The CDR3 covers 15 residues. The chain's CDR3 is CASSLRTGRNTEAFF. DNA of the CDR3: TGTGCCAGCAGCCTCCGGACAGGTCGGAACACTGAAGCTTTCTTT.

Here the CDR3 DNA reads TGTGCCAGCAGTTATGTTGAGTCGAGTATGTTCTTC. It translates to CASSYVESSMFF. The genes are TRBV28 and TRBJ2-1; D unclear. CDR1 is MDHEN, CDR2 SYDVKM, per germline. Trimming stripped 4 bases from V and 15 bases from J, with 16 bases between. The CDR3 runs 12 residues. Looking up the rest from reference TRBV28 and TRBJ2-1 gives the full variable domain: DVKVTQSSRYLVKRTGEKVFLECVQDMDHENMFWYRQDPGLGLRLIYFSYDVKMKEKGDIPEGYSVSREKKERFSLILESASTNQTSMYLCASSYVESSMFFGPGTRLTVL.

The chain joins TRBV30 to TRBJ1-1, with D hard to call. This CDR3 spans 16 amino acids. Trimming removed 1 base from V and 0 bases from J, with 15 bases in between. Germline CDR1 GTSNPN, CDR2 SVGIG (reference sequence). The CDR3 nucleotides are TGTGCCTGGAGTGGAAGGCACAGCGTTATGAACACTGAAGCTTTCTTT. This translates into CAWSGRHSVMNTEAFF.

The chain combines TRBV27 with TRBJ1-4; no definite D call. This CDR3 is 11 amino acids long. Trimming shortened V by 6 bases and J by 8 bases, and 7 bases separated the two germline ends. Germline V gives CDR1 MNHEY, CDR2 SMNVEV (reference sequence). The CDR3 sequence: CASRSREKLFF. In DNA form, the CDR3 reads TGTGCCAGCAGGTCCAGGGAAAAACTGTTTTTT.

V and J are TRBV18 and TRBJ2-7; no reliable D call. Deletions cut 0 bases from V and 6 bases from J, with 9 bases between. CDR1 and CDR2 (germline): KGHSH, LQKENI. The CDR3 contains 13 residues. DNA of the CDR3: TGTGCCAGCTCACCACCGGCCCAGCCCGAGCAGTACTTC. This codes for CASSPPAQPEQYF.

The V and J genes are TRBV10-3 and TRBJ2-7; 9 nucleotides line up with TRBD1. The germline CDR1 and CDR2 sequences are ENHRY and SYGVKD. This CDR3 has 13 amino acids. J gave up 4 bases and V 8 bases, and 6 bases lay outside the gene matches. The CDR3 nucleotides read TGTGCCATCCTTCCGGGACAGGGTTACGAGCAGTACTTC. Its protein is CAILPGQGYEQYF.

This chain links TRBV10-3 with TRBJ1-2; TRBD1 agrees at 7 bases. V dropped 0 bases and J dropped 5; count of bases not matched to a gene: 9. Germline-derived CDR1 and CDR2 are ENHRY and SYGVKD. The length of the CDR3 is 16 residues. The CDR3 region has the DNA TGTGCCATCAGTGAGTCGACGTCAGGGGGAGAGTATGGCTACACCTTC. It translates to CAISESTSGGEYGYTF.

The rearrangement uses TRBV28 and TRBJ1-3; 11 bases align to TRBD1. In germline, CDR1 is MDHEN, CDR2 SYDVKM. The CDR3 is 15 residues long. V lost 2 bases, J lost 4 bases, and 1 base stayed unmatched. CDR3 nucleotides: TGTGCCAGCAGTTTAGGGACAGGGGGAGGAAACACCATATATTTT. As protein: CASSLGTGGGNTIYF.

The CDR3: CASSEESGLTTEAFF. The CDR3 DNA follows: TGTGCCAGCAGTGAAGAGTCGGGCCTAACCACTGAAGCTTTCTTT. This chain links TRBV2 with TRBJ1-1; D is undetermined. The CDR3 extends over 15 amino acids. The V end lost 1 base, the J end lost 4 bases, and 13 bases lay between the germline ends. The germline CDR1 and CDR2 sequences are SNHLY and FYNNEI.

The gene calls are TRBV15 and TRBJ2-5; 7 bases are a match to TRBD1. The CDR3 consists of 14 residues. V dropped 2 bases and J dropped 5; count of bases not matched to a gene: 5. Germline V lookup: CDR1 LNHNV, CDR2 YYDKDF (reference sequence). CDR3 in amino acids: CATSRRSQGETQYF. CDR3 coding DNA: TGTGCCACCAGCAGAAGATCACAGGGGGAGACCCAGTACTTC. The whole variable domain, remainder taken from reference TRBV15 and TRBJ2-5, is DAMVIQNPRYQVTQFGKPVTLSCSQTLNHNVMYWYQQKSSQAPKLLFHYYDKDFNNEADTPDNFQSRRPNTSFCFLDIRSPGLGDTAMYLCATSRRSQGETQYFGPGTRLLVL.

The V call is TRBV11-2, the J call TRBJ2-3; 9 bases are a match to TRBD2. The CDR3 consists of 17 residues. Trimming removed 5 bases from V and 4 bases from J; junction bases left unmatched: 13. Per germline, CDR1 SGHAT and CDR2 FQNNGV. Written as DNA, the CDR3 is TGTGCCAGCAGCCCAGTAGGTAGCGGGAGTCTCGCAGATACGCAGTATTTT. Its translation: CASSPVGSGSLADTQYF.

Turning to this clone: Additional DNA sequences in this sample encode the identical CDR3. V gene TRBV7-2 combines with J gene TRBJ2-7; 10 nucleotides agree with TRBD2. CDR3 length: 13 residues. Germline CDR1 is SGHTA and CDR2 is FQGNSA. V was pared by 1 base and J by 6 bases, with 0 bases of the junction left unmatched. This CDR3 reads CASSLGLAGEQYF. CDR3 sequence (DNA): TGTGCCAGCAGCTTAGGACTAGCGGGCGAGCAGTACTTC.